The sequence of this T cell receptor (beta chain) was determined in a study of T cell responses to AZD1222 COVID-19 vaccine. Study-wide results and limits: Spike-specific TCR breadth and depth both grew after two AZD1222 doses.

A word on this clone: What it recognizes is unknown.

Some clones are missing from TCRdb's copy, which holds only in-frame ones; the method was immunoSEQ multiplex PCR. The sample has approximately 180,000 clones, just over 90% seen once. Germline assignment: CDR1 SGHRS and CDR2 YFSETQ. V was pared by 4 bases and J by 2 bases, with 19 bases between. This CDR3 is built from 16 residues. V usage is TRBV5-1 and J usage is TRBJ2-7; the D gene is possibly TRBD1 (6 bases). This clonotype originated in an adult in good health. Sequenced material: peripheral blood, taken on day 0 of AZD1222 vaccination. CDR3 in amino acids: CASSPLQGEVAYEQYF. CDR3 DNA: TGCGCCAGCAGCCCCTTACAGGGAGAAGTCGCCTACGAGCAGTACTTC.